The rows below give T cell receptor beta chains drawn from one sample of a study of vaccination and CD4 T cells after COVID-19. TCRdb reprocessed the PCR reads via MiXCR and lists one record per CDR3 protein. Seen here are around 27,000 distinct CDR3 sequences, roughly a third observed once, and the top ten hold about 3.7%. The antigens these receptors bind are not known. The sequencing used CD4+ T cells from blood, cultured in vitro, collected about 7 months after SARS-CoV-2 vaccination. Receptors originate from a human donor who had recovered from COVID-19. Both conserved end residues are part of each CDR3. A D gene is named only where the DNA matches it firmly. Part of the rows lack a size; the others show once, few, many or a class for expanded clones.

V	D	J	size	length	CDR3	DNA
TRBV28	TRBD2	TRBJ2-3	few	16	CASTGNGLAGTDTQYF	TGTGCCAGTACCGGGAACGGACTAGCAGGCACAGATACGCAGTATTTT
TRBV6-1	NA	TRBJ1-5	medium-sized	15	CASSNGNSPNQPQHF	TGTGCCAGCAGTAATGGTAACAGCCCCAATCAGCCCCAGCATTTT
TRBV20-1	TRBD2	TRBJ2-1	NA	14	CSAIAGVVGGEQFF	TGCAGTGCTATAGCGGGAGTGGTTGGGGGTGAGCAGTTCTTC
TRBV7-2	TRBD1	TRBJ2-1	NA	16	CASSLDGQGRYNEQFF	TGTGCCAGCAGCTTAGACGGACAGGGCAGATACAATGAGCAGTTCTTC
TRBV5-8	TRBD1	TRBJ1-1	NA	14	CASSSRTGSTEAFF	TGTGCCAGCAGCTCGAGGACAGGGAGCACTGAAGCTTTCTTT
TRBV5-1	TRBD1	TRBJ2-3	once	16	CASSLGDRAGTDTQYF	TGCGCCAGCAGCTTGGGGGACAGGGCCGGCACAGATACGCAGTATTTT
TRBV7-9	TRBD2	TRBJ2-1	NA	16	CASSLHLAGAIDEQFF	TGTGCCAGCAGCCTTCACCTAGCGGGAGCTATAGATGAGCAGTTCTTC
TRBV27	TRBD2	TRBJ2-3	few	15	CASSSPTSGRHTQYF	TGTGCCAGCAGTTCCCCCACTAGCGGGAGACATACGCAGTATTTT
TRBV28	NA	TRBJ2-3	few	16	CAIKNPINAPTDTQYF	TGTGCCATCAAGAACCCCATCAACGCCCCCACAGATACGCAGTATTTT
TRBV28	NA	TRBJ2-7	NA	15	CASSLDILGAHEQYF	TGTGCCAGCAGTCTAGATATTTTGGGGGCTCACGAGCAGTACTTC
TRBV15	TRBD2	TRBJ2-3	once	18	CATSRSAGGSGRLDTQYF	TGTGCCACCAGCAGATCTGCCGGGGGTAGCGGGAGACTCGATACGCAGTATTTT
TRBV19	NA	TRBJ2-7	few	12	CASSNSLSEQYF	TGTGCCAGTAGTAACTCCCTGAGCGAGCAGTACTTC
TRBV6-1	NA	TRBJ1-2	medium-sized	14	CASSEIGGGYGYTF	TGTGCCAGCAGTGAAATCGGCGGGGGCTATGGCTACACCTTC
TRBV24-1	NA	TRBJ2-1	NA	13	CATSDLNRVEQFF	TGTGCCACCAGTGATCTTAACAGGGTTGAGCAGTTCTTC
TRBV20-1	NA	TRBJ1-6	NA	13	CSAPGPGWSPLHF	TGCAGTGCCCCGGGACCGGGGTGGTCACCCCTCCACTTT
TRBV20-1	TRBD2	TRBJ2-7	NA	15	CSARDLRLAVYEQYF	TGCAGTGCTAGAGATCTACGCCTAGCGGTCTACGAGCAGTACTTC
TRBV7-2	NA	TRBJ1-2	NA	14	CASSPTGRVAGYTF	TGTGCCAGCAGCCCCACGGGGAGGGTGGCTGGCTACACCTTC
TRBV7-9	NA	TRBJ2-7	NA	15	CASSLGRGDSYEQYF	TGTGCCAGCAGCTTAGGCCGGGGGGACAGCTACGAGCAGTACTTC
TRBV2	TRBD2	TRBJ2-3	NA	16	CAGQPRVSGTGDTQYF	TGTGCCGGCCAGCCTCGAGTAAGCGGGACGGGAGATACGCAGTATTTT
TRBV29-1	TRBD1	TRBJ1-2	NA	13	CSVLLQGVMGYTF	TGCAGCGTACTACTACAGGGGGTGATGGGCTACACCTTC
TRBV7-9	NA	TRBJ2-1	NA	13	CASSRLTGDEQFF	TGTGCCAGCAGCCGGCTCACCGGCGATGAGCAGTTCTTC
TRBV20-1	NA	TRBJ2-3	NA	15	CSAPDFSSRADTQYF	TGCAGTGCTCCCGACTTTAGTTCCAGGGCAGATACGCAGTATTTT
TRBV20-1	TRBD1	TRBJ2-5	NA	14	CSARAQGAIETQYF	TGCAGTGCTAGAGCACAGGGGGCAATTGAGACCCAGTACTTC
TRBV7-9	TRBD1	TRBJ1-2	NA	16	CASSLAQVTGDYGYTF	TGTGCCAGCAGCTTAGCGCAGGTGACAGGGGACTATGGCTACACCTTC
TRBV20-1	NA	TRBJ1-1	NA	14	CSASAQLGGTEAFF	TGCAGTGCCTCGGCCCAACTGGGGGGCACTGAAGCTTTCTTT
TRBV12-3/TRBV12-4	NA	TRBJ1-5	NA	14	CASSLGWGDQPQHF	TGTGCCAGCAGTTTAGGGTGGGGAGATCAGCCCCAGCATTTT
TRBV6-1	NA	TRBJ2-5	medium-sized	11	CASSRGETQYF	TGTGCCAGCAGTAGGGGAGAGACCCAGTACTTC
TRBV6-1	NA	TRBJ1-1	few	13	CATLSLVGTEAFF	TGTGCCACCCTCTCACTCGTCGGTACTGAAGCTTTCTTT
TRBV28	TRBD2	TRBJ2-7	NA	13	CATTERGTYEQYF	TGTGCCACCACGGAGCGGGGGACCTACGAGCAGTACTTC
TRBV20-1	NA	TRBJ2-6	few	15	CSASRSNSGANVLTF	TGCAGTGCTAGCCGGTCTAACTCTGGGGCCAACGTCCTGACTTTC
TRBV7-8	NA	TRBJ2-7	few	16	CASSSPGGGSRYEQYF	TGTGCCAGCAGCTCCCCGGGGGGCGGGAGTCGTTACGAGCAGTACTTC
TRBV19	NA	TRBJ2-7	NA	13	CASTDRSSYEQYF	TGTGCCAGTACTGACAGGAGCTCCTACGAGCAGTACTTC
TRBV7-8	TRBD1	TRBJ2-2	few	16	CASSKYRGRGTGELFF	TGTGCCAGCAGCAAATACAGGGGGCGCGGGACCGGGGAGCTGTTTTTT
TRBV7-9	NA	TRBJ2-1	large	12	CASTMRENEQFF	TGTGCCAGCACCATGCGGGAAAATGAGCAGTTCTTC
TRBV10-1	NA	TRBJ2-7	few	15	CASSDSNGGPYEQYF	TGCGCCAGCAGTGATTCTAACGGCGGACCCTACGAGCAGTACTTC
TRBV20-1	NA	TRBJ2-3	NA	14	CSASSASSTDTQYF	TGCAGTGCTAGTTCAGCTTCTAGCACAGATACGCAGTATTTT
TRBV25-1	TRBD2	TRBJ2-3	NA	15	CASSDLAGAADTQYF	TGTGCCAGCAGTGACCTAGCGGGAGCGGCAGATACGCAGTATTTT
TRBV19	NA	TRBJ2-7	NA	16	CASIRDRDTYSYEQYF	TGTGCCAGTATCAGAGACCGGGACACTTACTCCTACGAGCAGTACTTC
TRBV5-1	NA	TRBJ1-5	NA	15	CASSPAGTGNQPQHF	TGCGCCAGCAGCCCTGCGGGGACGGGCAATCAGCCCCAGCATTTT
TRBV6-1	NA	TRBJ2-1	few	14	CATRSGDSYNEQFF	TGTGCCACCAGATCGGGAGACTCCTACAATGAGCAGTTCTTC
TRBV7-2	NA	TRBJ2-4	NA	15	CASSSTIGAKNIQYF	TGTGCCAGCAGCTCGACTATCGGCGCCAAAAACATTCAGTACTTC
TRBV11-2	NA	TRBJ2-1	few	15	CASSLRAEAYNEQFF	TGTGCCAGCAGCTTAAGGGCGGAGGCCTACAATGAGCAGTTCTTC
TRBV7-3	NA	TRBJ2-2	once	14	CASKVTGKTGELFF	TGTGCCAGCAAGGTCACAGGCAAGACCGGGGAGCTGTTTTTT
TRBV10-3	TRBD1	TRBJ2-2	NA	13	CAITGQDTGELFF	TGTGCCATCACCGGACAGGACACCGGGGAGCTGTTTTTT
TRBV20-1	TRBD1	TRBJ1-1	NA	13	CSARDSLNTEAFF	TGCAGTGCGAGGGACAGCTTAAACACTGAAGCTTTCTTT
TRBV5-1	TRBD1	TRBJ1-6	NA	14	CASSLTGGGSPLHF	TGCGCCAGCAGCTTAACAGGGGGGGGTTCACCCCTCCACTTT
TRBV20-1	NA	TRBJ1-2	NA	16	CSASQQNRAANYGYTF	TGCAGTGCTAGCCAGCAAAACAGGGCTGCTAACTATGGCTACACCTTC
TRBV2	TRBD1	TRBJ1-6	NA	15	CASSPQGVTNSPLHF	TGTGCCAGCAGCCCCCAGGGGGTGACAAATTCACCCCTCCACTTT
TRBV7-2	TRBD1	TRBJ2-7	NA	15	CASSLFGTGGYEQYF	TGTGCCAGCAGCTTATTCGGGACAGGGGGCTACGAGCAGTACTTC
TRBV2	NA	TRBJ2-3	NA	15	CASSVLTAKGDTQYF	TGTGCCAGCAGTGTCTTGACAGCCAAAGGAGATACGCAGTATTTT
TRBV20-1	NA	TRBJ2-5	NA	11	CGPEYQETQYF	TGCGGCCCGGAGTACCAAGAGACCCAGTACTTC
TRBV5-4	NA	TRBJ2-7	NA	13	CASSLDREDEQYF	TGTGCCAGCAGCTTGGACAGGGAAGACGAGCAGTACTTC
TRBV20-1	NA	TRBJ1-1	NA	14	CSAQQGTGNTEAFF	TGCAGTGCGCAGCAGGGCACGGGCAACACTGAAGCTTTCTTT
TRBV6-1	TRBD2	TRBJ2-3	NA	15	CASRKSGRVGDTQYF	TGTGCCAGCAGAAAGAGCGGGAGAGTTGGAGATACGCAGTATTTT
TRBV20-1	NA	TRBJ2-5	medium-sized	11	CSARDRETQYF	TGCAGTGCTAGAGATCGCGAGACCCAGTACTTC
TRBV19	NA	TRBJ1-1	few	13	CATRVQGNTEAFF	TGTGCCACGAGGGTACAGGGGAACACTGAAGCTTTCTTT
TRBV6-2/TRBV6-3	NA	TRBJ2-2	NA	13	CASSYTDTGELFF	TGTGCCAGCAGTTACACGGACACCGGGGAGCTGTTTTTT
TRBV7-8	NA	TRBJ2-3	few	16	CASSRRDFSSTDTQYF	TGTGCCAGCAGCAGGCGGGACTTTTCTAGCACAGATACGCAGTATTTT
TRBV6-1	TRBD2	TRBJ2-1	few	14	CASTLAGGYNEQFF	TGTGCCAGCACTTTAGCGGGAGGGTACAATGAGCAGTTCTTC